This T cell receptor (beta chain) was captured by sequencing in a study of regulatory T cells in long-lasting Graves disease. Trimming took 2 bases from V and 4 from J; bases not matched to a gene: 6. In germline, CDR1 is SGHAT, CDR2 FQNNGV. CDR3 size: 17 residues. In building TCR beta libraries, iRepertoire HTBI primers were used together with Arm-PCR of CDR3 regions. TCRdb itself ran the multiplex PCR reads through MiXCR, one entry per CDR3 protein. The sample records roughly 420,000 distinct CDR3 sequences, roughly 15% being singletons. Specified time point: newly diagnosed GD, antithyroid drugs for less than 3 months. Preparation of the TCR library used RNA extracted from PBMCs. These data were likewise used in another study, on T cells in Graves' hyperthyroidism and ophthalmopathy. That paper notes: Newly diagnosed hyperthyroidism, duration under 2 months, in patients aged 18 to 65.

This TCR was recovered from a woman in her 30s with Graves disease. The V gene is TRBV11-2, the J gene TRBJ2-7, with 15 bases identical to TRBD2. The sample consisted of peripheral blood mononuclear cells (PBMCs), taken at new diagnosis, from a patient treated with antithyroid drugs. The CDR3 coding sequence is TGTGCCAGCAGCTTATCCGGGACTAGCGGGAGGTCTTACGAGCAGTACTTC. It specifies CASSLSGTSGRSYEQYF.